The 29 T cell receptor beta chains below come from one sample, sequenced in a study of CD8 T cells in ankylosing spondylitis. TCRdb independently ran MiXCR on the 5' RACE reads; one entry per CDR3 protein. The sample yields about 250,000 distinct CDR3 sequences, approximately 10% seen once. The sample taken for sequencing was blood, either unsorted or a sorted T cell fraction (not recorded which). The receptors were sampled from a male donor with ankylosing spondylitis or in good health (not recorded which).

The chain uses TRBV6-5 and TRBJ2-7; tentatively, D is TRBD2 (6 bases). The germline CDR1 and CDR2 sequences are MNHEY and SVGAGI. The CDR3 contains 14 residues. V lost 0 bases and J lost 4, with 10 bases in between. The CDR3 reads CASSYSRGSYEQYF. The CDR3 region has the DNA TGTGCCAGCAGTTACTCGCGGGGTTCATACGAGCAGTACTTC.

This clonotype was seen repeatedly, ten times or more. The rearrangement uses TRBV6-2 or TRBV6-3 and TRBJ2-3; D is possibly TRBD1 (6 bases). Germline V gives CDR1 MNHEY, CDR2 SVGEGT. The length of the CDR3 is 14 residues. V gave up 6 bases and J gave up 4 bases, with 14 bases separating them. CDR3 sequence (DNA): TGTGCCAGCAGACCGACAGGATATGCAGATACGCAGTATTTT. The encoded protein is CASRPTGYADTQYF.

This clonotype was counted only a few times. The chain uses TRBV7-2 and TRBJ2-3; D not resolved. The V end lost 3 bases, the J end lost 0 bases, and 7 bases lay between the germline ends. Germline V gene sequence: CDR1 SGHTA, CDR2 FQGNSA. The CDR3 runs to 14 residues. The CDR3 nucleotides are TGTGCCAGCAGCTTTCAGTCTAGCACAGATACGCAGTATTTT. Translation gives CASSFQSSTDTQYF. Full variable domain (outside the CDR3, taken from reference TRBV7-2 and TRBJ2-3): GAGVSQSPSNKVTEKGKDVELRCDPISGHTALYWYRQSLGQGLEFLIYFQGNSAPDKSGLPSDRFSAERTGGSVSTLTIQRTQQEDSAVYLCASSFQSSTDTQYFGPGTRLTVL.

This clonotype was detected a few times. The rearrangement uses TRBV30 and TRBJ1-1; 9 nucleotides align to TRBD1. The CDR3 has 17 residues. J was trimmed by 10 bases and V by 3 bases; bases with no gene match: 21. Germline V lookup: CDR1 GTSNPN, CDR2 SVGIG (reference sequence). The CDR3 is CAWRNNDITLGQGAAFF. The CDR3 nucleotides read TGTGCCTGGAGGAATAACGATATTACGCTGGGACAGGGAGCAGCTTTCTTT.

This chain's CDR3 is CASSSSRDFYNEQFF. The CDR3 nucleotides read TGTGCCAGCAGCTCCTCTAGGGACTTTTACAATGAGCAGTTCTTC. The chain carries TRBV7-9 and TRBJ2-1, with D tentatively TRBD2 (6 bases). V was pared by 4 bases and J by 4 bases, with 14 bases between. The germline V gene encodes CDR1 SEHNR and CDR2 FQNEAQ (reference sequence). The CDR3 totals 15 residues.

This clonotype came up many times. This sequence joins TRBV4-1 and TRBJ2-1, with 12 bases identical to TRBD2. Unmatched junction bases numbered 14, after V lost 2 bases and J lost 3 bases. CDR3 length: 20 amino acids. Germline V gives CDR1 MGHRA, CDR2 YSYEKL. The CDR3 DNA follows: TGCGCCAGCAGCCAATCCTTAAGGGCTAGCGGGAGGGCCGTCTACAATGAGCAGTTCTTC. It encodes CASSQSLRASGRAVYNEQFF.

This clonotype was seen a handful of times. In nucleotides, the CDR3 is TGCGCCAGTAAAATCACTAACCTACCCGATGAGCAGTTCTTC. Translation gives CASKITNLPDEQFF. The chain carries TRBV23-1 and TRBJ2-1; D gene ambiguous. TRBV23-1 carries the ORF label, with uncertain function. V shed 9 bases and J shed 8 bases, with 20 bases lying between them. The CDR3 is 14 amino acids.

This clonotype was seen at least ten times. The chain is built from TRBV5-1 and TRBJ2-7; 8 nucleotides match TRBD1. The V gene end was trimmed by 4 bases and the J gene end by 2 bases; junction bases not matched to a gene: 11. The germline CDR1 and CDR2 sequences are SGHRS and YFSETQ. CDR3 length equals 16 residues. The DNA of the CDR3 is TGCGCCAGCAGCACCTTTGGGACAGGCAGACCCTACGAGCAGTACTTC. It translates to CASSTFGTGRPYEQYF.

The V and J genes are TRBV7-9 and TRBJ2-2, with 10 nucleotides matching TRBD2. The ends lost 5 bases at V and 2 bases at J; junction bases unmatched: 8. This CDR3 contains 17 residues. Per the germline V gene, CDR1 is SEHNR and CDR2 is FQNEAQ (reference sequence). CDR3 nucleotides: TGTGCCAGCAGCCCTAGCGGGAGAGGGTCTAACACCGGGGAGCTGTTTTTT. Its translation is CASSPSGRGSNTGELFF. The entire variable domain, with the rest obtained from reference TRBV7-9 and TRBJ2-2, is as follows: DTGVSQNPRHKITKRGQNVTFRCDPISEHNRLYWYRQTLGQGPEFLTYFQNEAQLEKSRLLSDRFSAERPKGSFSTLEIQRTEQGDSAMYLCASSPSGRGSNTGELFFGEGSRLTVL.

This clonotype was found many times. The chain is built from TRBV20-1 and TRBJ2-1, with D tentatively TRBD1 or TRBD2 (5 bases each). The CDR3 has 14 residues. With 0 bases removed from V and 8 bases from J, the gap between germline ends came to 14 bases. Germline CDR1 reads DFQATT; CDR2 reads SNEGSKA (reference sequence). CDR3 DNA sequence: TGCAGTGCTAGAGATCCGAGGGGCACGGATGAGCAGTTCTTC. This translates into CSARDPRGTDEQFF.

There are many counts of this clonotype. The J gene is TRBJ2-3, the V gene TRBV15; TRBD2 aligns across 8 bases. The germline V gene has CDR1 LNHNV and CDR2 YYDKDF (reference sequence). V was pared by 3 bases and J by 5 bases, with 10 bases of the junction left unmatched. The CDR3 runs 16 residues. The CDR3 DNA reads TGTGCCACCAGCAGCCGACTAGCGTGGGGAGAAGATACGCAGTATTTT. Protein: CATSSRLAWGEDTQYF.

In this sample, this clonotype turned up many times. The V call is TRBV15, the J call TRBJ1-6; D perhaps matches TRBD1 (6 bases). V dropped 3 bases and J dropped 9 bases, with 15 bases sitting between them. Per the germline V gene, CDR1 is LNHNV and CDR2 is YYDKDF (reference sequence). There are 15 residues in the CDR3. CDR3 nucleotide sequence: TGTGCCACCAGCAGGGGTGGACAGATAAGTTCACCCCTCCACTTT. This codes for CATSRGGQISSPLHF.

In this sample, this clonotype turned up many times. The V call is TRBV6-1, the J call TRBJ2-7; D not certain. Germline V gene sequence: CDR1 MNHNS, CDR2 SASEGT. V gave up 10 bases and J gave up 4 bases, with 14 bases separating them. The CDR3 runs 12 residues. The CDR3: CAILATGYEQYF. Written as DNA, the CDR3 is TGTGCCATTTTAGCCACCGGATACGAGCAGTACTTC.

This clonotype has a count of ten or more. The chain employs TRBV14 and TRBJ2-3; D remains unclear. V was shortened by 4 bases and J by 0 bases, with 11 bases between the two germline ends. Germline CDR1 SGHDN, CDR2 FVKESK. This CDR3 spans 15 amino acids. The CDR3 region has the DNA TGTGCCAGCAGCCCGGGTATGCTAAGCACAGATACGCAGTATTTT. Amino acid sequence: CASSPGMLSTDTQYF.

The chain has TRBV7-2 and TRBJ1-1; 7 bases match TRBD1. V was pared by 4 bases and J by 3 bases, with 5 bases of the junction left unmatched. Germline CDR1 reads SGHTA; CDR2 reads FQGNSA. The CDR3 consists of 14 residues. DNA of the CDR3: TGTGCCAGCAGCTATTACAGGGGCGACACTGAAGCTTTCTTT. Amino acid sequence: CASSYYRGDTEAFF.

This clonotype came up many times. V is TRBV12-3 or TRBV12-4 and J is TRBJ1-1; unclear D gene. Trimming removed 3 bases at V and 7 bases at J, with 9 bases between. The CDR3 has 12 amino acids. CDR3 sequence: CASSFGQFEAFF. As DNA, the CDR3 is TGTGCCAGCAGTTTTGGGCAGTTTGAAGCTTTCTTT.

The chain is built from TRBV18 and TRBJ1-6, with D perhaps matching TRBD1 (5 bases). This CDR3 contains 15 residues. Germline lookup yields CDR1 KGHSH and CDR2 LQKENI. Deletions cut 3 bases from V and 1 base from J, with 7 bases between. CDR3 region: CASSPGVSYNSPLHF. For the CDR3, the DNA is TGTGCCAGCTCACCGGGGGTTTCCTATAATTCACCCCTCCACTTT.

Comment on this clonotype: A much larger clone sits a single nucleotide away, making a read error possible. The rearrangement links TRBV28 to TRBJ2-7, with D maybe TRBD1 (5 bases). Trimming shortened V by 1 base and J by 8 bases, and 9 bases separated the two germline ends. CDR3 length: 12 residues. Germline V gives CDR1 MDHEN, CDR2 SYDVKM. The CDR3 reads CASSLSWGKQYF. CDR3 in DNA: TGTGCCAGCAGTTTATCATGGGGCAAGCAGTACTTC.

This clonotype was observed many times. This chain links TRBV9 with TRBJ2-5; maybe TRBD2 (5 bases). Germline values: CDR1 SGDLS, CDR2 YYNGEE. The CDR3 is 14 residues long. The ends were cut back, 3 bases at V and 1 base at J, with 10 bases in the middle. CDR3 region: CASSGSGSQETQYF. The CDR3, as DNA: TGTGCCAGCAGCGGCTCGGGATCCCAAGAGACCCAGTACTTC.

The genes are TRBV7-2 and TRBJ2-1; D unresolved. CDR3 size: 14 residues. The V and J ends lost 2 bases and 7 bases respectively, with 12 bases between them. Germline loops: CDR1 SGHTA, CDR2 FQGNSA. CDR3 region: CASSLLLDRNEQFF. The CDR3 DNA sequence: TGTGCCAGCAGCTTATTATTGGATAGGAATGAGCAGTTCTTC.

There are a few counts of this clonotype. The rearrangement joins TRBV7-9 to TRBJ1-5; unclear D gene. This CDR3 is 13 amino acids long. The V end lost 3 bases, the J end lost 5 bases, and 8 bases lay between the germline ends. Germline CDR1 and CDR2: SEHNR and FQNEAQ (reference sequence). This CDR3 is CASSFGLDQPQHF. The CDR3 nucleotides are TGTGCCAGCAGCTTCGGGCTGGATCAGCCCCAGCATTTT.

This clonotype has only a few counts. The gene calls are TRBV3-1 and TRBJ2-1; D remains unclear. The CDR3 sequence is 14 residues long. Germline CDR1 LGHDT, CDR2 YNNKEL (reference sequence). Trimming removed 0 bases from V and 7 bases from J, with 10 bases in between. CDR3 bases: TGTGCCAGCAGCCAAGAGGGGATACAGAATGAGCAGTTCTTC. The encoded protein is CASSQEGIQNEQFF.

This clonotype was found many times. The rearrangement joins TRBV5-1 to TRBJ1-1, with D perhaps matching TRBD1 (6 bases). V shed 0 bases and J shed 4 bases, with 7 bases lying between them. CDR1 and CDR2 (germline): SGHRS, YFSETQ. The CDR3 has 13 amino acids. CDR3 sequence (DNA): TGCGCCAGCAGCTTGGGGGACATCACTGAAGCTTTCTTT. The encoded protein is CASSLGDITEAFF.

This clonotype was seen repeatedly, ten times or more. The CDR3 DNA reads as TGCAGTGCTAGAGATAGCGGGCGGGGCCTCCTAGCAGATACGCAGTATTTT. Protein sequence: CSARDSGRGLLADTQYF. The V and J genes are TRBV20-1 and TRBJ2-3; 7 bases map to TRBD2. The CDR3 is 17 residues long. CDR1 and CDR2 (germline): DFQATT, SNEGSKA (reference sequence). V dropped 0 bases and J dropped 4; count of bases not matched to a gene: 13.

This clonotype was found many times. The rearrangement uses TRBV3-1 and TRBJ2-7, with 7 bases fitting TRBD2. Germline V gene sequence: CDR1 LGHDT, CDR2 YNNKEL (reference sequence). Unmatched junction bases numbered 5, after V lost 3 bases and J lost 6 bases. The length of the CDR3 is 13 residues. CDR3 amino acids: CASSHTGEGEQYF. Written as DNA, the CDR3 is TGTGCCAGCAGCCACACGGGGGAGGGCGAGCAGTACTTC.

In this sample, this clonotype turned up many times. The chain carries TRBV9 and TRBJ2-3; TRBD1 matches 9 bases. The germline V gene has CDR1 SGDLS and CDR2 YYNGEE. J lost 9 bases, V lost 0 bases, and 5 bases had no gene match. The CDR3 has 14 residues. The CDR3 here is CASSVGDRDDTQYF. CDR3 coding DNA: TGTGCCAGCAGCGTAGGGGACAGGGACGACACGCAGTATTTT. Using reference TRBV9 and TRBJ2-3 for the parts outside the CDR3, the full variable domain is DSGVTQTPKHLITATGQRVTLRCSPRSGDLSVYWYQQSLDQGLQFLIQYYNGEERAKGNILERFSAQQFPDLHSELNLSSLELGDSALYFCASSVGDRDDTQYFGPGTRLTVL.

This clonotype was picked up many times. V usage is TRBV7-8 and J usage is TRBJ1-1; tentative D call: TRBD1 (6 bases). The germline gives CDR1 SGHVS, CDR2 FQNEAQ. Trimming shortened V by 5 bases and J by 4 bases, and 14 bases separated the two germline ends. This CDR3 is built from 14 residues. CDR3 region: CASSGRAGATEAFF. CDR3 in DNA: TGTGCCAGCAGCGGCCGGGCGGGGGCCACTGAAGCTTTCTTT. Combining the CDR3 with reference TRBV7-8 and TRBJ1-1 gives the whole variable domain GAGVSQSPRYKVAKRGQDVALRCDPISGHVSLFWYQQALGQGPEFLTYFQNEAQLDKSGLPSDRFFAERPEGSVSTLKIQRTQQEDSAVYLCASSGRAGATEAFFGQGTRLTVV.

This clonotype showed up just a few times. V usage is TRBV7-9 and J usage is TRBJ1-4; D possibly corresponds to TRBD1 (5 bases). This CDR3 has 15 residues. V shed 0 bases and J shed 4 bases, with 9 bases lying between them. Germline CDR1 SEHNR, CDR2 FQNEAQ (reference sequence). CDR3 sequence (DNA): TGTGCCAGCAGCTTAGCGGGGACTGATAATGAAAAACTGTTTTTT. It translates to CASSLAGTDNEKLFF.

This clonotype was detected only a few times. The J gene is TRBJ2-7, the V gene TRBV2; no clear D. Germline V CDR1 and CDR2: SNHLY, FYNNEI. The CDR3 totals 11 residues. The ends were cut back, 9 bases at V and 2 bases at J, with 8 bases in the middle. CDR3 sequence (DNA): TGTGCCAGTCATGAGACCTACGAGCAGTACTTC. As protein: CASHETYEQYF. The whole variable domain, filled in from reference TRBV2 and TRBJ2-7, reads EPEVTQTPSHQVTQMGQEVILRCVPISNHLYFYWYRQILGQKVEFLVSFYNNEISEKSEIFDDQFSVERPDGSNFTLKIRSTKLEDSAMYFCASHETYEQYFGPGTRLTVT.